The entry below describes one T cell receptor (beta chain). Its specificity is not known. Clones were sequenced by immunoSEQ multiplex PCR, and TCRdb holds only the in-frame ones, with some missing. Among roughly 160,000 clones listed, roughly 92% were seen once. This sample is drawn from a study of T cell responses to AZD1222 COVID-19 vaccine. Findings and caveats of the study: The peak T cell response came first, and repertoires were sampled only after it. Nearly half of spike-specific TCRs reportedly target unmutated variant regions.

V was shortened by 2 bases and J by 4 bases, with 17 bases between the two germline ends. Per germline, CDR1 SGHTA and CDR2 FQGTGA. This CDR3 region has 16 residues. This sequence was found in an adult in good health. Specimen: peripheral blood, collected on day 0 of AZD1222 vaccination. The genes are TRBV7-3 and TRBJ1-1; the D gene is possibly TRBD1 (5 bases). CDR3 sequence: CASSLDAGTLGTEAFF. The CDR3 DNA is TGTGCCAGCAGCTTAGACGCAGGGACCTTGGGCACTGAAGCTTTCTTT.